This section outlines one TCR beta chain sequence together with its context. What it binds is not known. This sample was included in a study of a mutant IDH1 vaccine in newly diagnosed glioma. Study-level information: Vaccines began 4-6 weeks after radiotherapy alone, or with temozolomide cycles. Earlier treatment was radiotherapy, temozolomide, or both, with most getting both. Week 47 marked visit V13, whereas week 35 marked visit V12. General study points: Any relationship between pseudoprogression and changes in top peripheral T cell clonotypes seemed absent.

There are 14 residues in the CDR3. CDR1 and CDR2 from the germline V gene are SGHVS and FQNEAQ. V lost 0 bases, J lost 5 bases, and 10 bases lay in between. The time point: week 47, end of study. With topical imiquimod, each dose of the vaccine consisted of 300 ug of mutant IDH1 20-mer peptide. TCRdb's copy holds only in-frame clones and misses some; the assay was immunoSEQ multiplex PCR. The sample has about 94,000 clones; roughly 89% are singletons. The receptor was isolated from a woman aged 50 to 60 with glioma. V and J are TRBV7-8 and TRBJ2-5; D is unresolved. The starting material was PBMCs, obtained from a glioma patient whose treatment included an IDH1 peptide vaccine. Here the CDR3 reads CASSLASEAETQYF. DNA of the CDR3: TGTGCCAGCAGCTTAGCTTCCGAAGCGGAGACCCAGTACTTC.